The 32 T cell receptor beta chains in this list originate from one sample, sequenced in a study of neoadjuvant anti-PD-1 for oral cavity cancer. Documented time point: after neoadjuvant nivolumab, at surgical resection. Only in-frame clones appear in the TCRdb table, and some are missing; sequencing was by immunoSEQ multiplex PCR. Found here are more than 11,000 clones, less than 80% of them singletons; the top ten hold almost 3%. This material consisted of PBMCs, taken after nivolumab (anti-PD-1) treatment. The source of these receptors is a person between 40 and 85 years old with oral cavity squamous cell carcinoma.

The CDR3 region has the DNA TGTGCCAGCAGTGAATGGGATGCCCCCAGGGTAGGTCAGCCCCAGCATTTT. This codes for CASSEWDAPRVGQPQHF. The chain has TRBV2 and TRBJ1-5; D might be TRBD1 (5 bases). Trimming took off 2 bases at V and 6 bases at J, with 20 bases between the two ends. The V gene's germline CDR1 is SNHLY and CDR2 FYNNEI. There are 17 residues in the CDR3.

The V and J genes are TRBV6-5 and TRBJ1-2, with D possibly TRBD1 on 6 matching bases. This CDR3 comprises 16 residues. The germline CDR1 and CDR2 sequences are MNHEY and SVGAGI. V was clipped by 1 base and J by 2 bases, with 14 bases between them. CDR3 residues: CASSYWSGQTNYGYTF. For the CDR3, the DNA is TGTGCCAGCAGTTACTGGTCCGGACAGACGAACTATGGCTACACCTTC.

The chain combines TRBV19 with TRBJ1-1; 9 bases fit TRBD1. This CDR3 is 16 amino acids long. Germline CDR1 is LNHDA and CDR2 is SQIVND (reference sequence). V lost 4 bases and J lost 2; bases outside the gene matches: 8. Here the CDR3 reads CASSTRTGVHNTEAFF. The DNA of the CDR3 is TGTGCCAGTAGTACTCGGACAGGGGTGCATAACACTGAAGCTTTCTTT. Combining the CDR3 with reference TRBV19 and TRBJ1-1 gives the whole variable domain DGGITQSPKYLFRKEGQNVTLSCEQNLNHDAMYWYRQDPGQGLRLIYYSQIVNDFQKGDIAEGYSVSREKKESFPLTVTSAQKNPTAFYLCASSTRTGVHNTEAFFGQGTRLTVV.

The chain is built from TRBV9 and TRBJ2-3, with TRBD1 matching over 7 bases. Germline V gives CDR1 SGDLS, CDR2 YYNGEE. The J segment lost 3 bases and the V segment lost 6 bases, leaving 4 bases of the junction unmatched. This CDR3 region has 13 residues. CDR3 in DNA: TGTGCCAGCACCGACAGGGTTACAGATACGCAGTATTTT. This translates into CASTDRVTDTQYF.

CDR3 sequence (DNA): TGTGCCATCAGTTCACAGGGACAGGGGACCAACACCGGGGAGCTGTTTTTT. This translates into CAISSQGQGTNTGELFF. This rearrangement joins TRBV10-3 to TRBJ2-2; 10 nucleotides match TRBD1. The CDR3 is 17 amino acids. The ends lost 5 bases at V and 2 bases at J; junction bases unmatched: 8. Per the germline V gene, CDR1 is ENHRY and CDR2 is SYGVKD.

The CDR3: CSVVSGARDEKLFF. The CDR3 DNA reads as TGCAGCGTTGTCTCCGGGGCCCGGGATGAAAAACTGTTTTTT. This chain joins TRBV29-1 and TRBJ1-4; maybe TRBD1 (5 bases). Deletions cut 4 bases from V and 6 bases from J, with 15 bases between. The germline V gene has CDR1 SQVTM and CDR2 ANQGSEA. The CDR3 loop spans 14 amino acids.

The chain is built from TRBV5-4 and TRBJ2-3; the D is unclear. This CDR3 is 16 amino acids long. V lost 4 bases and J lost 6, with 21 bases in between. From germline, CDR1 is SGHNT and CDR2 YYREEE (reference sequence). The CDR3 spells CASSPWNLRDKDTQYF. Here the CDR3 DNA reads TGTGCCAGCAGCCCGTGGAACCTTAGAGACAAGGATACGCAGTATTTT.

The rearrangement links TRBV5-1 to TRBJ1-3, with no clear D. Trimming took off 2 bases at V and 12 bases at J, with 21 bases between the two ends. The CDR3 contains 15 residues. CDR1 SGHRS and CDR2 YFSETQ come from the germline V gene. This CDR3 is CASSLERRTESHIYF. In DNA form, the CDR3 reads TGCGCCAGCAGCTTAGAAAGGAGGACCGAATCGCACATATATTTT.

The rearrangement uses TRBV5-1 and TRBJ1-2, with TRBD1 matching over 8 bases. The CDR3 is 14 residues long. Germline trimming cut 4 bases from V and 2 bases from J; bases unmatched to any gene: 4. The germline gives CDR1 SGHRS, CDR2 YFSETQ. In nucleotides, the CDR3 is TGCGCCAGCAGCCGGACAGGGACAAACTATGGCTACACCTTC. Translation gives CASSRTGTNYGYTF.

The J gene is TRBJ1-2, the V gene TRBV5-1, with 7 bases fitting TRBD1. The germline CDR1 and CDR2 sequences are SGHRS and YFSETQ. CDR3 length: 16 residues. V gave up 4 bases and J gave up 0 bases; unmatched junction bases: 9. The CDR3 here is CASSGGGTASNYGYTF. The CDR3 DNA reads as TGCGCCAGCAGCGGTGGCGGGACAGCTTCTAACTATGGCTACACCTTC.

The CDR3 DNA is TGTGCCAGCAGCTTAGATCGGATTGGCGAGCAGTACTTC. This sequence encodes CASSLDRIGEQYF. The gene calls are TRBV7-2 and TRBJ2-7; D not resolved. CDR1 SGHTA and CDR2 FQGNSA come from the germline V gene. CDR3 length: 13 amino acids. The V and J ends lost 1 base and 6 bases respectively, with 10 bases between them.

This clone came up a few times. The V call is TRBV15, the J call TRBJ1-2; perhaps TRBD1 as D (6 bases). Per the germline V gene, CDR1 is LNHNV and CDR2 is YYDKDF (reference sequence). V shed 1 base and J shed 3 bases, with 12 bases lying between them. The CDR3 totals 15 residues. CDR3 loop: CATSRAQGFDYGYTF. CDR3 bases: TGTGCCACCAGCAGAGCACAGGGATTCGACTATGGCTACACCTTC. The whole variable domain, remainder taken from reference TRBV15 and TRBJ1-2, is DAMVIQNPRYQVTQFGKPVTLSCSQTLNHNVMYWYQQKSSQAPKLLFHYYDKDFNNEADTPDNFQSRRPNTSFCFLDIRSPGLGDTAMYLCATSRAQGFDYGYTFGSGTRLTVV.

The CDR3 region has the DNA TGTGCCAGCAGTTACGGGCGGGAGACAGATACGCAGTATTTT. Amino acids: CASSYGRETDTQYF. This sequence joins TRBV6-5 and TRBJ2-3; 7 bases fit TRBD2. The V segment lost 2 bases and the J segment 3 bases; nucleotides outside the gene matches: 2. This CDR3 region has 14 residues. Looked up from germline, CDR1 is MNHEY and CDR2 is SVGAGI.

V is TRBV9 and J is TRBJ2-7; a possible D gene is TRBD1 (6 bases). Between the trimmed V and J ends, which lost 4 bases and 2 bases, there was a span of 10 bases. Germline lookup yields CDR1 SGDLS and CDR2 YYNGEE. This CDR3 has 13 residues. CDR3 nucleotides: TGTGCCAGCAGCCCAGGGGAAGCCTACGAGCAGTACTTC. Translation: CASSPGEAYEQYF.

The rearrangement uses TRBV5-1 and TRBJ2-7; the D call may be TRBD1 or TRBD2 (5 bases each). The CDR3 is 14 residues long. The germline V gene encodes CDR1 SGHRS and CDR2 YFSETQ. The V end lost 3 bases, the J end lost 3 bases, and 13 bases lay between the germline ends. CDR3 amino acids: CASSSGRFGYEQYF. DNA for the CDR3: TGCGCCAGCAGCTCGGGACGGTTCGGCTACGAGCAGTACTTC. Full variable domain (remainder filled in from reference TRBV5-1 and TRBJ2-7): KAGVTQTPRYLIKTRGQQVTLSCSPISGHRSVSWYQQTPGQGLQFLFEYFSETQRNKGNFPGRFSGRQFSNSRSEMNVSTLELGDSALYLCASSSGRFGYEQYFGPGTRLTVT.

The J gene is TRBJ2-3, the V gene TRBV27; possibly TRBD2 for D (6 bases). The CDR3 has 14 amino acids. V was trimmed by 10 bases and J by 4 bases, leaving 18 bases between them. Germline V CDR1 and CDR2: MNHEY, SMNVEV (reference sequence). The CDR3 reads CATRGRGGSDTQYF. In nucleotides, the CDR3 is TGTGCCACCCGCGGGCGGGGCGGATCAGATACGCAGTATTTT.

A few counts support this clone. The chain carries TRBV6-5 and TRBJ2-1; D gene ambiguous. Deletions cut 2 bases from V and 1 base from J, with 12 bases between. CDR1 and CDR2 from the germline V gene are MNHEY and SVGAGI. The CDR3 consists of 16 residues. The CDR3 region has the DNA TGTGCCAGCAGTTACGTGCGGCCCTCATCCTACAATGAGCAGTTCTTC. As protein: CASSYVRPSSYNEQFF.

The rearrangement uses TRBV19 and TRBJ2-7; D is possibly TRBD1 (6 bases). The germline gives CDR1 LNHDA, CDR2 SQIVND (reference sequence). V was clipped by 2 bases and J by 0 bases, with 11 bases between them. The CDR3 is 15 amino acids. In DNA form, the CDR3 reads TGTGCCAGTAGTATACGAGGGACACTCTCCTACGAGCAGTACTTC. Its translation: CASSIRGTLSYEQYF.

The CDR3: CASSRGLTSGTDTQYF. As DNA, the CDR3 is TGTGCCAGCAGCCGGGGACTTACCTCTGGCACAGATACGCAGTATTTT. The V gene is TRBV28, the J gene TRBJ2-3; perhaps TRBD2 as D (6 bases). V lost 6 bases and J 1 base, leaving 17 bases between the germline ends. Germline loops: CDR1 MDHEN, CDR2 SYDVKM. The CDR3 consists of 16 residues.

This clone was observed a few times. This chain connects TRBV5-4 to TRBJ2-3, with 13 bases matching TRBD2. Germline CDR1 reads SGHNT; CDR2 reads YYREEE (reference sequence). CDR3 length: 16 residues. The J segment lost 1 base and the V segment lost 3 bases, leaving 2 bases of the junction unmatched. The CDR3 loop is CASSSGLAGGTDTQYF. The DNA of the CDR3 is TGTGCCAGCAGCTCAGGACTAGCGGGAGGCACAGATACGCAGTATTTT. Full variable domain (rest looked up from reference TRBV5-4 and TRBJ2-3): ETGVTQSPTHLIKTRGQQVTLRCSSQSGHNTVSWYQQALGQGPQFIFQYYREEENGRGNFPPRFSGLQFPNYSSELNVNALELDDSALYLCASSSGLAGGTDTQYFGPGTRLTVL.

V usage is TRBV10-1 and J usage is TRBJ1-1, with a weak D call TRBD1 (5 bases). This CDR3 has 14 amino acids. The V gene lost 8 bases and the J gene lost 4 bases, with 17 bases spanning the gap. Per the germline V gene, CDR1 is WNHNN and CDR2 is SYGVQD (reference sequence). The CDR3, as DNA: TGCGCCAGCTCGGGGGGTGCCATGAGCACTGAAGCTTTCTTT. It translates to CASSGGAMSTEAFF.

CDR3 residues: CASMGRRNEQFF. CDR3 DNA: TGTGCCAGCATGGGCAGGAGGAATGAGCAGTTCTTC. The V call is TRBV6-5, the J call TRBJ2-1; the D gene is possibly TRBD2 (5 bases). The CDR3 sequence is 12 residues long. The V gene lost 7 bases and the J gene lost 7 bases, with 11 bases spanning the gap. Germline loops: CDR1 MNHEY, CDR2 SVGAGI.

This clone came up once. The chain's CDR3 is CASSQEGSGLFIEKLFF. The CDR3 DNA sequence: TGTGCCAGCAGCCAAGAGGGTTCGGGACTATTCATTGAAAAACTGTTTTTT. This chain uses TRBV4-2 with TRBJ1-4; a weak D match, TRBD1 (5 bases). The germline CDR1 and CDR2 sequences are LGHNA and YNFKEQ. Trimming cost V 0 bases and J 7 bases, with 18 bases left between them. The CDR3 has 17 residues.

The V and J genes are TRBV15 and TRBJ2-7; TRBD2 might be the D (5 bases). Trimming pared 3 bases from V and 6 bases from J, leaving 21 bases between. This CDR3 has 16 residues. Per germline, CDR1 LNHNV and CDR2 YYDKDF (reference sequence). CDR3 loop: CATSSGVGGLRGEQYF. The CDR3 nucleotides read TGTGCCACCAGCAGTGGGGTCGGCGGGCTACGGGGCGAGCAGTACTTC.

This clone was recorded once. V gene TRBV19 combines with J gene TRBJ1-1; D remains unclear. Deletions cut 2 bases from V and 4 bases from J, with 8 bases between. Germline lookup yields CDR1 LNHDA and CDR2 SQIVND (reference sequence). CDR3 length: 13 amino acids. The CDR3 region is CASSILGLTEAFF. The CDR3 coding sequence is TGTGCCAGTAGTATACTGGGCCTCACTGAAGCTTTCTTT.

This CDR3 is CASRGTGVSNQPQHF. The CDR3 nucleotides are TGCGCCAGCAGGGGGACAGGGGTTAGCAATCAGCCCCAGCATTTT. The chain joins TRBV10-2 to TRBJ1-5, with TRBD1 matching over 10 bases. V gave up 6 bases and J gave up 0 bases; unmatched junction bases: 2. Germline CDR1 and CDR2: WSHSY and SAAADI. The CDR3 loop spans 15 amino acids.

The chain joins TRBV7-9 to TRBJ2-5, with no clear D. The CDR3 sequence is 15 residues long. Trimming removed 2 bases at V and 5 bases at J, with 15 bases between. Germline assignment: CDR1 SEHNR and CDR2 FQNEAQ (reference sequence). This chain's CDR3 is CASSLTLERGETQYF. The CDR3 DNA sequence: TGTGCCAGCAGCTTAACGCTAGAACGTGGCGAGACCCAGTACTTC.

The V call is TRBV28, the J call TRBJ1-1; 9 bases are a match to TRBD1. The germline V gene has CDR1 MDHEN and CDR2 SYDVKM. The CDR3 consists of 14 residues. Unmatched junction bases numbered 6, after V lost 5 bases and J lost 5 bases. The chain's CDR3 is CASSAGQGRTEAFF. CDR3 nucleotides: TGTGCCAGCAGTGCAGGACAGGGGCGGACTGAAGCTTTCTTT.

This chain connects TRBV19 to TRBJ1-1; no reliable D call. Germline assignment: CDR1 LNHDA and CDR2 SQIVND (reference sequence). With 9 bases removed from V and 0 bases from J, the gap between germline ends came to 14 bases. This CDR3 has 14 residues. DNA of the CDR3: TGTGCCAGCCGTAGAGGACGGGTGAACACTGAAGCTTTCTTT. Amino acid sequence: CASRRGRVNTEAFF.

This clone occurred once. The J gene is TRBJ1-3, the V gene TRBV9; 9 bases line up with TRBD1. J was trimmed by 0 bases and V by 4 bases; bases with no gene match: 8. Germline V gene lookup returns CDR1 SGDLS and CDR2 YYNGEE. The CDR3 loop spans 17 amino acids. The CDR3 nucleotides are TGTGCCAGCAGCCCAGGACAGGGGTCCTTCTCTGGAAACACCATATATTTT. Residues: CASSPGQGSFSGNTIYF.

This clone was detected a few times. The chain combines TRBV6-4 with TRBJ1-1, with TRBD1 identical over 7 bases. From germline, CDR1 is MRHNA and CDR2 SNTAGT. With V trimmed by 7 bases and J by 4 bases, 3 bases remained unmatched. This CDR3 region has 12 residues. The CDR3 DNA reads TGTGCCAGCACCAGGGGGATCACTGAAGCTTTCTTT. This encodes CASTRGITEAFF.

The chain combines TRBV6-1 with TRBJ1-1; D ambiguous. Trimming removed 1 base at V and 1 base at J, with 4 bases between. There are 13 residues in the CDR3. Germline CDR1 reads MNHNS; CDR2 reads SASEGT. The CDR3 reads CASSEGKNTEAFF. In DNA form, the CDR3 reads TGTGCCAGCAGTGAAGGAAAGAACACTGAAGCTTTCTTT.